This TCR beta chain was found in a study of blood T cell repertoires in COVID-19. About the research overall: Sites in the United States, Italy and Spain provided acute and convalescent COVID-19 samples. Sample material is recorded as cDNA or gDNA derived from T cells, B-cell-depleted T cells, or PBMCs.

In the original workflow: From reference gene primer amplification, estimates of nucleated cell counts were derived. Only in-frame clones appear in the TCRdb table, and some are missing; sequencing was by immunoSEQ multiplex PCR. V and J calls and clone size are copied from that table; D and trimming were computed from the DNA. This table has about 140,000 clones, about 86% appearing once. CDR3 size: 16 residues. J was trimmed by 6 bases and V by 3 bases; bases with no gene match: 11. Per the germline V gene, CDR1 is SGHNT and CDR2 is YENEEA. This clonotype was sampled from a woman aged 55 to 70 with acute or convalescent COVID-19. The chain joins TRBV11-3 to TRBJ2-3, with TRBD2 matching over 8 bases. The sample taken for sequencing was peripheral blood. DNA for the CDR3: TGTGCCAGCAGCTTTTCGCCCGGGGGGGGCGGGGATACGCAGTATTTT. Translation: CASSFSPGGGGDTQYF.